What follows describes a single T cell receptor (beta chain). The sample comes from a study of blood T cell repertoires in COVID-19. In the source study's methods: Reference gene primer amplification yielded estimated nucleated cell counts. Repertoires were generated with immunoSEQ multiplex PCR, while TCRdb's copy carries only in-frame clones and drops some. That table furnishes V, J and clone size, whereas the DNA furnished D and trimming. The profile shows about 250,000 clones, approximately 83% of them singletons. The germline CDR1 and CDR2 sequences are KGHDR and SFDVKD. Trimming cost V 9 bases and J 4 bases, with 15 bases left between them. This CDR3 has 14 residues.

The sample comprised peripheral blood. The chain has TRBV24-1 and TRBJ2-1; D may be TRBD1 (5 bases). The TCR was taken from a human donor in a cohort sampled during active COVID-19. In DNA form, the CDR3 reads TGTGCCACCGGACATAGTATTTCATACAATGAGCAGTTCTTC. As protein: CATGHSISYNEQFF.